This T cell receptor (beta chain) derives from a study of T cells in Graves' hyperthyroidism and ophthalmopathy. Points from the study as a whole: A model using 13 V-J features told ophthalmopathy apart from stable hyperthyroidism. Blood held most thyroid clonotypes expanded above 0.001 frequency.

Germline assignment: CDR1 MRHNA and CDR2 SNTAGT. The V and J ends lost 4 bases and 4 bases respectively, with 13 bases between them. This CDR3 has 14 residues. The TCR beta CDR3 regions underwent amplification using RNA transcripts as the source. In the first-round RT-PCR of the TCR CDR3, the HTBI primer set was used. Using its own MiXCR run on the multiplex PCR reads, TCRdb lists one record per CDR3 protein. The profile shows about 420,000 distinct CDR3 sequences, roughly 13% of them singletons. This clonotype has a count of ten or more. The antigen remains undetermined. The receptor comes from a woman aged 18 to 35 with Graves' hyperthyroidism. This chain joins TRBV6-4 and TRBJ1-1; no firm D call. The sample comprised blood. CDR3 amino acids: CASSVSGEGTEAFF. CDR3 nucleotides: TGTGCCAGCAGTGTTAGTGGGGAGGGCACTGAAGCTTTCTTT.